This record concerns one T cell receptor beta chain sequence. These data originate in a study of blood T cell repertoires in COVID-19. Overall study: Material from acute and convalescent COVID-19 was sourced from the United States, Italy and Spain. T cells, B-cell-depleted T cells, or PBMCs supplied cDNA or gDNA.

Germline assignment: CDR1 MNHEY and CDR2 SVGAGI. Trimming removed 3 bases from V and 2 bases from J; junction bases left unmatched: 6. This CDR3 is built from 15 residues. In the authors' methods: For nucleated cells, counts were estimated from reference gene primer amplification. TCRdb's copy holds only in-frame clones and misses some; the assay was immunoSEQ multiplex PCR. The V and J calls and clone size are taken from that table; D and trimming were inferred from the DNA. The sample consists of 230,000 or so clones, around four fifths of them appearing once. This receptor was identified in a man younger than 40 with active or convalescent COVID-19. V and J are TRBV6-5 and TRBJ2-7; TRBD2 matches 8 bases. The sequenced sample was peripheral blood. The CDR3 DNA is TGTGCCAGCAGTTATGCGACTAGCGCAACCTACGAGCAGTACTTC. Encoded protein: CASSYATSATYEQYF.